This T cell receptor beta chain was found in a study of shared clonotypes between healthy human individuals. Study observations and caveats: Despite large depth, rarefaction showed incomplete sorted-subset sequencing. Against clonotypes common to all four donors, non-shared ones had lower generation probabilities.

Only in-frame clones appear in the TCRdb table, and some are missing; sequencing was by immunoSEQ multiplex PCR. The table lists around 2,000,000 clones, about 95% of them singletons. Naive-designated CD8 cells lacked CD45RO, were positively enriched for CCR7, and omitted terminally differentiated effector memory CD45RA+ cells. The donor population consisted of healthy HIV-negative adults with no recent acute infections or vaccinations. The donor cohort consisted entirely of Caucasian adults residing in Nashville, Tennessee. As to this clone: Antigen: not known.

Germline V CDR1 and CDR2: SGDLS, YYNGEE. Deletions cut 0 bases from V and 6 bases from J, with 8 bases between. The length of the CDR3 is 13 residues. Sequenced input: naive CD8+ T cells sorted from blood. The receptor comes from a man younger than 30 in good health. This rearrangement joins TRBV9 to TRBJ2-3; TRBD2 is a possible D gene (5 bases). The CDR3 loop reads CASSVGGYDTQYF. CDR3 DNA sequence: TGTGCCAGCAGCGTAGGAGGGTATGATACGCAGTATTTT.